The source of this T cell receptor beta chain is a study of identical twins. To note about this clonotype: Its specificity is not known.

Points from the study as a whole: Analyses of zero insertions could be partly confounded by invariant MAIT and iNKT cells. Memory repertoires lacked the insertion deficit that abundant cord blood beta clonotypes showed.

With template switching, a universal primer site was added, and the cDNA carried unique molecular identifiers. TCRdb processed the 5' RACE reads anew with MiXCR; each CDR3 protein has one entry. The sample has hundreds of thousands of distinct CDR3 sequences; under 9% are singletons. Germline-derived CDR1 and CDR2 are SGHTA and FQGTGA. The V gene end was trimmed by 4 bases and the J gene end by 1 base; junction bases not matched to a gene: 5. The CDR3 is made up of 15 amino acids. The sample was also linked to a second study, of yellow fever vaccine responses in identical twins. That study adds: It has been reported that, in twins, the vaccine T cell response seemed partly convergent and partly personalized.

The sample taken for sequencing was PBMCs. V gene TRBV7-3 combines with J gene TRBJ1-1; the match to TRBD1 covers 8 bases. This receptor was taken from a young woman in good health. CDR3 sequence (DNA): TGTGCCAGCAGCTCGTCAGGGGGCAAGAACACTGAAGCTTTCTTT. Protein: CASSSSGGKNTEAFF.